This TCR beta chain comes out of a study of molecular identifiers for immune sequencing clone quantification. Across the whole study: Four portions were sequenced after RNA from 20,000 or 100,000 naive CD8 cells was split five ways in replicates. Notes on the study in general: The study found clones above 20 RNA copies held over 99% of effector molecules and under 1% in naive cells.

Bulk TCR libraries were made with methods that had been previously described and with listed TCR primers. TCRdb passed the PCR reads through MiXCR, listing each CDR3 protein once. The table includes approximately 100,000 distinct CDR3 sequences, 35% to 40% detected once. Naive CD8 library inputs spanned about 17,000 to 1,100,000 sorted cells and 10%, 30% or 50% RNA. The CDR3 extends over 16 amino acids. Per the germline V gene, CDR1 is SGHDN and CDR2 is FVKESK. As to this clonotype: Its specificity is unknown. Compared with germline, one end of the junction differs, possibly owing to a read error.

This chain connects TRBV14 to TRBJ2-3, with 8 nucleotides matching TRBD1. The clonotype was recovered from a human donor in good health. Some libraries in this study had Jurkat cell RNA spiked in. Material: naive CD8+ T cells from blood, with Jurkat cell RNA spiked in. Subset defined: FACS-sorted CD8+CD4-CCR7+CD45RA+ naive T cells. CDR3 nucleotides: TGTGCCAGCAGCCGACGGACAGGGAGTGACACAAATACGCAGTATTTT. Translated, it gives CASSRRTGSDTNTQYF.